The rows below give T cell receptor beta chains drawn from one sample of a study of T-cell memory formation after mild COVID-19. TCRdb fed the 5' RACE reads into MiXCR, producing one record per CDR3 protein. The data show roughly 620,000 distinct CDR3 sequences, under 20% seen once. The sample was PBMCs or a T cell subset sorted from them (not recorded which). The receptor set was obtained from an adult woman who had mild COVID-19 (a few samples of this study predate the infection). Cell type and time point are not known. Each CDR3 is given with its conserved first and last residue. Each record gives: V gene, J gene, CDR3 protein.

TRBV20-1	TRBJ1-1	CSARLDGRNTEAFF
TRBV20-1	TRBJ2-7	CSALRVYEQYF
TRBV7-9	TRBJ2-6	CASPRRSLDSGANVLTF
TRBV3-1	TRBJ2-3	CASSQDLIPARGDTQYF
TRBV2	TRBJ2-3	CASSDISTDTQYF
TRBV12-3/TRBV12-4	TRBJ2-1	CASRLQVSSYNEQFF
TRBV11-2	TRBJ2-3	CASSLVGGGPTDTQYF
TRBV14	TRBJ2-5	CASSRGGTETQYF
TRBV29-1	TRBJ1-6	CSVRLGIGSPLHF
TRBV12-3/TRBV12-4	TRBJ1-1	CASTSGTGVNTEAFF
TRBV5-6	TRBJ2-7	CASSLPGTGWYEQYF
TRBV20-1	TRBJ2-1	CSVPKREFAHAEQFF
TRBV29-1	TRBJ2-7	CSVVGTISSYEQYF
TRBV6-5	TRBJ1-1	CASSYSGQGAGEAFF
TRBV20-1	TRBJ2-1	CSVRPPQVGEQFF
TRBV4-3	TRBJ2-6	CASSQEGTAGANVLTF
TRBV6-5	TRBJ2-7	CASSYSASEPFYEQYF
TRBV5-5	TRBJ2-7	CASSWDFAYEQYF
TRBV10-3	TRBJ2-6	CAISRGRGRNSGANVLTF
TRBV24-1	TRBJ2-3	CATSDQGRTDTQYF
TRBV4-3	TRBJ2-7	CASSLGLAGETYEQYF
TRBV4-1	TRBJ2-7	CASSLNFGTAYEQYF
TRBV6-1	TRBJ1-2	CASSEAAGSNYGYTF
TRBV30	TRBJ2-4	CATGLAGAKNIQYF
TRBV24-1	TRBJ2-5	CATSLGQETQYF
TRBV5-1	TRBJ2-7	CASSLGGPPYEQYF
TRBV2	TRBJ2-3	CASRRESDTQYF
TRBV9	TRBJ2-1	CASSAWDSDEQFF
TRBV19	TRBJ2-7	CASSIDLSTPERYF
TRBV5-6	TRBJ2-2	CASSSGHRGWAGELFF
TRBV4-1	TRBJ2-2	CASSQTWGPGLAAGPTGELFF
TRBV7-2	TRBJ2-7	CASRYPGTPYEQYF
TRBV12-3/TRBV12-4	TRBJ1-4	CASSPSANEKLFF
TRBV3-1	TRBJ2-1	CASSSWVAGVGAGEQFF
TRBV7-2	TRBJ2-7	CASSFRANHEQYF
TRBV5-1	TRBJ2-3	CASSSGPRFSTDTQYF
TRBV19	TRBJ2-1	CATIDLYNEQFF
TRBV5-4	TRBJ2-1	CASRVDSNEQFF
TRBV5-6	TRBJ2-1	CASMPGDGNEQFF
TRBV6-5	TRBJ2-2	CASSYGTSVMNTGELFF
TRBV30	TRBJ1-2	CAWSRREALHGRGYTF
TRBV5-1	TRBJ2-5	CASSSEQSGTQYF
TRBV25-1	TRBJ2-7	CASSEGRMTGGSYEQYF
TRBV29-1	TRBJ1-1	CSVAAAGGGTEAFF
TRBV6-2/TRBV6-3	TRBJ2-1	CASSYHETSGTYNEQFF
TRBV5-1	TRBJ2-1	CASSLAEENNEQFF